These 20 T cell receptor beta chains were all obtained from the same sample, sequenced in a study of T cell repertoires in cytomegalovirus infection. TCRdb called the reads again in MiXCR, with one record for every CDR3 protein. The data contain hundreds of thousands of distinct CDR3 sequences, around 31% of them singletons. These receptors' antigens are unknown. Here the sequenced sample was cultured CD8+ T cells from PBMCs, taken from culture after CMV antigen stimulation. These receptors were obtained from a human donor in good health (CMV status not recorded). Some clones in this sample may be carry-over from other donors' samples.

Only a few counts were recorded for this clonotype. This chain connects TRBV19 to TRBJ2-5, with 13 bases that match TRBD2. The ends lost 5 bases at V and 7 bases at J; junction bases unmatched: 10. Germline CDR1 is LNHDA and CDR2 is SQIVND (reference sequence). There are 16 residues in the CDR3. The CDR3 DNA follows: TGTGCCAGTAGTCCTGGACTAGCGGGGGACCTCAGGACCCAGTACTTC. Protein: CASSPGLAGDLRTQYF.

The chain couples TRBV27 to TRBJ2-1, with TRBD1 identical over 7 bases. Trimming at V came to 5 bases and at J to 8 bases, leaving 6 bases not matched to a gene. The V gene's germline CDR1 is MNHEY and CDR2 SMNVEV (reference sequence). CDR3 size: 13 residues. In nucleotides, the CDR3 is TGTGCCAGCAGTAAAGGGACAGCCTATGAGCAGTTCTTC. Its translation: CASSKGTAYEQFF.

The CDR3 DNA sequence: TGTGCCAGCAGCGTAATTAGCGGGGGCCCGAACACCGGGGAGCTGTTTTTT. Amino acid sequence: CASSVISGGPNTGELFF. The chain joins TRBV9 to TRBJ2-2; 9 nucleotides line up with TRBD2. J gave up 0 bases and V 1 base, and 4 bases lay outside the gene matches. The germline V gene encodes CDR1 SGDLS and CDR2 YYNGEE. This CDR3 is built from 17 residues.

The sample holds a few counts of this clonotype. J is TRBJ2-1 and V is TRBV6-2 or TRBV6-3; 8 bases match TRBD2. This CDR3 region has 16 residues. Germline loops: CDR1 MNHEY, CDR2 SVGEGT. V shed 0 bases, J shed 7 bases, and the junction held 8 bases outside the gene matches. The DNA for the CDR3 is TGTGCCAGCAGTTACTCAACCAGCGGGGGTAAAAATGAGCAGTTCTTC. As protein: CASSYSTSGGKNEQFF.

The rearrangement joins TRBV5-4 to TRBJ1-1; D not resolved. Germline lookup yields CDR1 SGHNT and CDR2 YYREEE (reference sequence). CDR3 length equals 11 residues. The V end lost 6 bases, the J end lost 8 bases, and 11 bases lay between the germline ends. CDR3 sequence: CASNNDGEAFF. In nucleotides, the CDR3 is TGTGCCAGCAACAACGACGGAGAAGCTTTCTTT.

This clonotype came up many times. The CDR3 bases are TGTGCCAGCAGCTTAGTTCAGGACTCCTACGAGCAGTACTTC. This sequence encodes CASSLVQDSYEQYF. The chain combines TRBV7-9 with TRBJ2-7; D is ambiguous. Trimming shortened V by 1 base and J by 0 bases, and 7 bases separated the two germline ends. Germline CDR1 reads SEHNR; CDR2 reads FQNEAQ (reference sequence). The CDR3 totals 14 residues.

A few counts support this clonotype. The rearrangement joins TRBV10-3 to TRBJ2-7; D is perhaps TRBD1 (6 bases). The V gene's germline CDR1 is ENHRY and CDR2 SYGVKD. Trimming removed 6 bases from V and 0 bases from J, with 15 bases in between. The CDR3 is 15 residues long. CDR3 residues: CAIRETGTPSYEQYF. The DNA of the CDR3 is TGTGCCATCAGAGAAACCGGGACACCCTCCTACGAGCAGTACTTC.

The sample holds many counts of this clonotype. V usage is TRBV6-1 and J usage is TRBJ1-5; possible D gene TRBD1, 6 bases. Germline V CDR1 and CDR2: MNHNS, SASEGT. The V gene lost 7 bases and the J gene lost 5 bases, with 18 bases spanning the gap. The CDR3 sequence is 15 residues long. The CDR3, as DNA: TGTGCCAGCATCGAAGCGGGGGGCAGATATCAGCCCCAGCATTTT. It translates to CASIEAGGRYQPQHF.

The chain carries TRBV29-1 and TRBJ2-5, with 7 bases aligning to TRBD2. CDR1 SQVTM and CDR2 ANQGSEA come from the germline V gene. Trimming removed 2 bases from V and 1 base from J; junction bases left unmatched: 10. The CDR3 covers 16 residues. DNA for the CDR3: TGCAGCGTTGAAAGGGTTCAGGCTAGCGGCCAAGAGACCCAGTACTTC. Translation gives CSVERVQASGQETQYF.

This clonotype was seen ten or more times. The chain employs TRBV27 and TRBJ1-2; TRBD1 is a possible D gene (5 bases). The ends were cut back, 5 bases at V and 3 bases at J, with 16 bases in the middle. From germline, CDR1 is MNHEY and CDR2 SMNVEV (reference sequence). CDR3 length: 15 amino acids. In DNA form, the CDR3 reads TGTGCCAGCAGTCCGGGACTCCCAGTTTACTATGGCTACACCTTC. Amino acids: CASSPGLPVYYGYTF.

This clonotype occurred a few times. The chain joins TRBV7-2 to TRBJ2-7; D might be TRBD2 (6 bases). The CDR3 covers 14 residues. Germline lookup yields CDR1 SGHTA and CDR2 FQGNSA. V lost 7 bases and J 1 base, leaving 14 bases between the germline ends. This CDR3 reads CASTSNGGSYEQYF. The DNA for the CDR3 is TGTGCCAGCACCTCTAACGGGGGATCCTACGAGCAGTACTTC.

The genes are TRBV28 and TRBJ1-5, with D tentatively TRBD1 (6 bases). The CDR3 length is 15 residues. Trimming took 5 bases from V and 7 from J, leaving 18 bases between them. Germline V gene lookup returns CDR1 MDHEN and CDR2 SYDVKM. DNA of the CDR3: TGTGCCAGCAGTATCCTTAACAGGGAAGGCCAGCCCCAGCATTTT. Encoded protein: CASSILNREGQPQHF.

The CDR3 spells CASSLAREDTEAFF. CDR3 bases: TGTGCCAGCAGTTTAGCGAGGGAGGACACTGAAGCTTTCTTT. The chain carries TRBV12-3 or TRBV12-4 and TRBJ1-1; D uncertain. This CDR3 spans 14 amino acids. V lost 0 bases, J lost 3 bases, and 8 bases lay in between.

The V call is TRBV6-2 or TRBV6-3, the J call TRBJ1-1; the match to TRBD1 covers 8 bases. V gave up 8 bases and J gave up 10 bases; unmatched junction bases: 18. The CDR3 runs 15 residues. The germline V gene encodes CDR1 MNHEY and CDR2 SVGEGT. CDR3 region: CASGPRTGRMFGAFF. In nucleotides, the CDR3 is TGTGCCAGCGGGCCCCGGACAGGGAGGATGTTTGGAGCTTTCTTT.

This clonotype was counted once. This chain uses TRBV9 with TRBJ2-2; D possibly corresponds to TRBD2 (7 bases). The length of the CDR3 is 16 residues. Trimming removed 4 bases at V and 6 bases at J, with 19 bases between. From germline, CDR1 is SGDLS and CDR2 YYNGEE. CDR3 residues: CASSYEGRGLPGELFF. CDR3 nucleotide sequence: TGTGCCAGCAGCTACGAGGGGAGGGGGTTGCCCGGGGAGCTGTTTTTT.

This clonotype was picked up one time. The chain carries TRBV29-1 and TRBJ1-2; D remains unclear. In germline, CDR1 is SQVTM, CDR2 ANQGSEA. The V and J ends lost 4 bases and 4 bases respectively, with 16 bases between them. This CDR3 contains 14 residues. CDR3 in amino acids: CSVVLSGGLYGYTF. As DNA, the CDR3 is TGCAGCGTTGTGTTGTCAGGAGGTCTCTATGGCTACACCTTC.

The chain carries TRBV28 and TRBJ2-4; a possible D gene is TRBD2 (5 bases). The CDR3 spans 12 residues. Germline CDR1 is MDHEN and CDR2 is SYDVKM. Trimming cost V 8 bases and J 3 bases, with 8 bases left between them. The chain's CDR3 is CASSRDKNIQYF. The CDR3 nucleotides read TGTGCCAGCTCTCGGGACAAAAACATTCAGTACTTC.

The chain joins TRBV27 to TRBJ2-7, with D possibly matching TRBD1 (6 bases). Trimming cost V 6 bases and J 4 bases, with 22 bases left between them. The CDR3 length is 16 residues. Germline V gene sequence: CDR1 MNHEY, CDR2 SMNVEV (reference sequence). CDR3 nucleotide sequence: TGTGCCAGCAGCCAGAGCGTGGACAGCACAGTTTACGAGCAGTACTTC. Protein product: CASSQSVDSTVYEQYF.

V gene TRBV4-3 combines with J gene TRBJ1-2, with D unresolved. Trimming took 0 bases from V and 3 from J, leaving 26 bases between them. The CDR3 contains 20 residues. In germline, CDR1 is LGHNA, CDR2 YSLEER. This CDR3 is CASSQDLVGVGEVLHYGYTF. Written as DNA, the CDR3 is TGCGCCAGCAGCCAAGACTTGGTTGGGGTGGGAGAGGTCCTGCACTATGGCTACACCTTC.

The chain uses TRBV5-5 and TRBJ1-2; 8 nucleotides line up with TRBD1. The V and J ends lost 4 bases and 4 bases, in that order; junction bases with no gene match: 9. This CDR3 is 15 amino acids long. Germline V gene lookup returns CDR1 SGHKS and CDR2 YYEKEE (reference sequence). CDR3 residues: CASSPDRGWSYGYTF. The DNA of the CDR3 is TGTGCCAGCAGCCCTGACAGGGGTTGGAGCTATGGCTACACCTTC.